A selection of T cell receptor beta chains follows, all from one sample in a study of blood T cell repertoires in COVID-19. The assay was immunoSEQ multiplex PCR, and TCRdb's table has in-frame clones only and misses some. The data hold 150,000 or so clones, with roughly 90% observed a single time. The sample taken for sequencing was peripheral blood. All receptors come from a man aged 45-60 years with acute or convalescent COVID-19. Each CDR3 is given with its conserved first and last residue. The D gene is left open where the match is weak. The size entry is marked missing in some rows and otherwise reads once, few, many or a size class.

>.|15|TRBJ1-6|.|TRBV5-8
CASSFELPGFSALHF
TGTGCCAGCAGCTTCGAGTTACCGGGGTTTAGCGCCCTCCACTTT
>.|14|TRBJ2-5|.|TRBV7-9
CASSFTSNHETQYF
TGTGCCAGCAGCTTTACTAGCAACCACGAGACCCAGTACTTC
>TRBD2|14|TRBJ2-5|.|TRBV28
CASSLLAGVETQYF
TGTGCCAGCAGTTTGCTAGCGGGAGTGGAGACCCAGTACTTC
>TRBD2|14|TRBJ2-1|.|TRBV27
CASSSGLAVNEQFF
TGTGCCAGCAGTTCGGGACTAGCGGTCAATGAGCAGTTCTTC
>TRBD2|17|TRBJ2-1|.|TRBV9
CASSQEARLAGVLEQFF
TGTGCCAGCAGCCAAGAGGCCCGACTAGCGGGAGTTCTTGAGCAGTTCTTC
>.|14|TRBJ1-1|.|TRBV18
CASSPGGGRTEAFF
TGTGCCAGCTCACCCGGGGGGGGGCGAACTGAAGCTTTCTTT
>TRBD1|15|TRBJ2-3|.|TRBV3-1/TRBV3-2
CASSQNTGGTDTQYF
TGTGCCAGCAGCCAGAATACAGGGGGCACAGATACGCAGTATTTT
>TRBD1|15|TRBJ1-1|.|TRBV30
CAWNRGGLANTEAFF
TGTGCCTGGAATCGAGGGGGCTTAGCGAACACTGAAGCTTTCTTT
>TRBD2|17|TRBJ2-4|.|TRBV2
CASSDETSGRALTIQYF
TGTGCCAGCAGTGACGAGACCAGCGGGAGGGCCCTGACCATTCAGTACTTC
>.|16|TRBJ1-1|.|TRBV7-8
CASSFGLGGAGTEAFF
TGTGCCAGCAGCTTCGGACTTGGGGGGGCAGGCACTGAAGCTTTCTTT
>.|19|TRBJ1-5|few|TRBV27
CASSPRPPQRVYSNQPQHF
TGTGCCAGCAGTCCCCGGCCTCCACAGAGGGTCTATAGCAATCAGCCCCAGCATTTT
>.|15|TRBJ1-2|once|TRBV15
CATSGGWRGGYGYTF
TGTGCCACCAGCGGAGGGTGGAGGGGCGGCTATGGCTACACCTTC
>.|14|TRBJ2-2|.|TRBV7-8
CASSLVRNTGELFF
TGTGCCAGCAGCTTAGTCCGTAACACCGGGGAGCTGTTTTTT
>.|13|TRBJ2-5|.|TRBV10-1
CASSASGAETQYF
TGCGCCAGCAGCGCTTCGGGAGCTGAGACCCAGTACTTC
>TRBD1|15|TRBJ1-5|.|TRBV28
CASSLRGGLNQPQHF
TGTGCCAGCAGCCTAAGAGGGGGCCTCAATCAGCCCCAGCATTTT
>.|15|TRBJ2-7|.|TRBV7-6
CASSLALDTSYEQYF
TGTGCCAGCAGCTTAGCGCTGGACACAAGCTACGAGCAGTACTTC
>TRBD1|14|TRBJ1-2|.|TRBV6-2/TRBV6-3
CASSTGTADLGYTF
TGTGCCAGCAGTACCGGGACAGCGGATCTTGGCTACACCTTC
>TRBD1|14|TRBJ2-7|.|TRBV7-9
CASSLWDRAHEQYF
TGTGCCAGCAGCTTATGGGACAGGGCCCACGAGCAGTACTTC
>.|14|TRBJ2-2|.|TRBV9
CASSGGGAGGELFF
TGTGCCAGCAGCGGGGGCGGTGCCGGCGGGGAGCTGTTTTTT
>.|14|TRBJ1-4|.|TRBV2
CASRVGVPNEKLFF
TGTGCCAGCCGGGTTGGTGTTCCTAATGAAAAACTGTTTTTT
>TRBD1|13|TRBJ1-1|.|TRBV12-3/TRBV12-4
CASREDRDTEAFF
TGTGCCAGCAGGGAGGACAGGGACACTGAAGCTTTCTTT
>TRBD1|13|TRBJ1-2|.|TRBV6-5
CASSYQGAYGYTF
TGTGCCAGCAGTTACCAGGGGGCCTATGGCTACACCTTC
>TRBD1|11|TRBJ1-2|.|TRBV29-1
CSVLTGDGYTF
TGCAGCGTTTTGACAGGGGATGGCTACACCTTC
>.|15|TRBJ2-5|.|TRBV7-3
CASSLLGAAQETQYF
TGTGCCAGCAGCTTATTGGGAGCAGCACAAGAGACCCAGTACTTC
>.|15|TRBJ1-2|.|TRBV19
CASSLEGRPSDGYTF
TGTGCCAGTAGCTTGGAGGGCCGTCCCTCCGACGGCTACACCTTC
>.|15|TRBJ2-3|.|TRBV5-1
CASSVLLGSTDTQYF
TGCGCCAGCAGCGTATTACTAGGCTCCACAGATACGCAGTATTTT
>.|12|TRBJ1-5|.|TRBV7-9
CAGREGNQPQHF
TGTGCCGGCAGGGAGGGCAATCAGCCCCAGCATTTT
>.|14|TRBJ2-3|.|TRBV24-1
CATSRSSGTDTQYF
TGTGCCACCAGTAGGAGTAGCGGCACAGATACGCAGTATTTT
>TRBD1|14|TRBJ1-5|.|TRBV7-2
CASTIGQGNQPQHF
TGTGCCAGCACGATAGGACAGGGAAATCAGCCCCAGCATTTT
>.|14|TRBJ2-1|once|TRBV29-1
CSVAVEGVRNEQFF
TGCAGCGTAGCCGTAGAAGGGGTAAGAAATGAGCAGTTCTTC
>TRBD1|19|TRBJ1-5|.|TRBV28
CASSFTGQGVSWSNQPQHF
TGTGCCAGCAGTTTTACGGGACAGGGGGTGTCGTGGAGCAATCAGCCCCAGCATTTT
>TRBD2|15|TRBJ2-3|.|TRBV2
CASRGGLTSTDTQYF
TGTGCCTCCCGGGGGGGACTTACTAGCACAGATACGCAGTATTTT
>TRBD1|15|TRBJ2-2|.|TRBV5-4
CASSWQGVNTGELFF
TGTGCCAGCAGCTGGCAGGGGGTAAACACCGGGGAGCTGTTTTTT
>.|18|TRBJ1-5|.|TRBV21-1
CASSKEAGGPYSNQPQHF
TGTGCCAGCAGCAAAGAGGCAGGGGGCCCCTATAGCAATCAGCCCCAGCATTTT
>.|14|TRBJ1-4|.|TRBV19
CASSDFGRSVELFF
TGTGCCAGTAGTGACTTCGGGAGGTCGGTTGAACTGTTTTTT
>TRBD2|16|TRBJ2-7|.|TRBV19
CASSTPLAGSSYEQYF
TGTGCCAGTAGTACCCCGTTAGCGGGAAGCTCCTACGAGCAGTACTTC
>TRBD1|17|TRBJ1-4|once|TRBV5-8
CASSSTEGTGRDEKLFF
TGTGCCAGCAGCTCTACTGAGGGGACAGGAAGGGATGAAAAACTGTTTTTT
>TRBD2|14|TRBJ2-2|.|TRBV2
CASSGLADTGELFF
TGTGCCAGCAGCGGACTAGCCGACACCGGGGAGCTGTTTTTT
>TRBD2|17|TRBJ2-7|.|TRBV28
CASSLSTSGRGAYEQYF
TGTGCCAGCAGTTTATCAACTAGCGGGAGAGGGGCCTACGAGCAGTACTTC
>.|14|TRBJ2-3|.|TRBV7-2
CASRSQQGRQGQYF
TGTGCCAGCAGATCCCAACAGGGCCGCCAAGGGCAGTATTTT
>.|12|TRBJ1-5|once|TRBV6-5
CASSGNNQPQHF
TGTGCCAGCAGCGGTAATAATCAGCCCCAGCATTTT